Sequencing of this T cell receptor beta chain was carried out in a study of blood T cells in healthy people across ages. Turning to the study itself: With template switching, about one barcoded beta molecule was captured per two T cells.

Through a sample-barcoded 5' primer and a J-beta primer mix, a second PCR was run for 7 to 11 cycles. Each cDNA molecule was tagged by a template-switch adaptor with 12 random nucleotides. TCRdb redid the calling of the 5' RACE reads with MiXCR, one entry per CDR3 protein. The data show hundreds of thousands of distinct CDR3 sequences, with roughly 64% seen just once and about 20% held by the top ten. Each donor supplied approximately 10 milliliters of peripheral blood. The CDR3 has 16 residues. Trimming took 3 bases from V and 0 from J; bases not matched to a gene: 8. This clonotype was found a few times. Antigen unknown. Findings of the study overall: TCR beta diversity was tightly associated with the proportion of naive T cells.

The sequenced material came from blood. V usage is TRBV12-3 or TRBV12-4 and J usage is TRBJ2-7, with 7 positions matching TRBD2. This receptor was obtained from a man younger than 40 in good health. The CDR3, as DNA: TGTGCCAGCAGTTTCAAGGCGGGAGCTCCCTCCTACGAGCAGTACTTC. As protein: CASSFKAGAPSYEQYF.